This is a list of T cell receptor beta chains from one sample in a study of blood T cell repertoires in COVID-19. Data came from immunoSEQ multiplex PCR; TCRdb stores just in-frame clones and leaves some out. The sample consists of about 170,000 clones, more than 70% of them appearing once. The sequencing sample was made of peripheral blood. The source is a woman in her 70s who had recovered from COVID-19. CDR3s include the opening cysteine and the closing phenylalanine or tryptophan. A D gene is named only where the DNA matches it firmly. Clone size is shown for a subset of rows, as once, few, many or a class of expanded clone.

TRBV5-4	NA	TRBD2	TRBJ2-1	TGTGCCAGCAGCTCGGGGACTAGCGGGGGGGCCTACAATGAGCAGTTCTTC	CASSSGTSGGAYNEQFF
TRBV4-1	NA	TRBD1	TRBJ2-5	TGCGCCAGCAGCCCTCGAGCAGGGGGCGTCGAGACCCAGTACTTC	CASSPRAGGVETQYF
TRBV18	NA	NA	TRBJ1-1	TGTGCCAGCTCACGCAGCGAGAACACTGAAGCTTTCTTT	CASSRSENTEAFF
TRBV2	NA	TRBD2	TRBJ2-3	TGTGCCAGCAGTGAAGGCGCGGGAGGAGATACGCAGTATTTT	CASSEGAGGDTQYF
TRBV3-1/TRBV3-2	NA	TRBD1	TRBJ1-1	TGTGCCAGCAGACCGACGGGACAGGGGAACACTGAAGCTTTCTTT	CASRPTGQGNTEAFF
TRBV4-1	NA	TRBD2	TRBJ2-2	TGCGCCAGCAGCCCCCCGGAGCGGGGTACTACCGGGGAGCTGTTTTTT	CASSPPERGTTGELFF
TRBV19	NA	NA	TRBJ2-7	TGTGCCAGTAGCTGGGACTTAAGCTCCTACGAGCAGTACTTC	CASSWDLSSYEQYF
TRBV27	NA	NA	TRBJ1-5	TGTGCCAGCAGCCCCTATGCTGCCCGCAATCAGCCCCAGCATTTT	CASSPYAARNQPQHF
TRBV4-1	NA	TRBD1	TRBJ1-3	TGCGCCAGCAGCCAACGGGGGACAGGGGGCCGCAGCTCTGGAAACACCATATATTTT	CASSQRGTGGRSSGNTIYF
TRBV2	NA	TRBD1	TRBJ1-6	TGTGCCAGCAGCGCTCAGGGGGTTGAGAATTCACCCCTCCACTTT	CASSAQGVENSPLHF
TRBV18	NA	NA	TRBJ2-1	TGTGCCAGCTCACCACCCGCCCCAATTAGGCAGTTCTTC	CASSPPAPIRQFF
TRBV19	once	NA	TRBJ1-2	TGTGCCAGTAGTTCCCGGGGAGGGGACTATGGCTACACCTTC	CASSSRGGDYGYTF
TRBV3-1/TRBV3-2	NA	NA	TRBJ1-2	TGTGCCAGCAGCCAAGTGAGGCAGGGTGGCTACACCTTC	CASSQVRQGGYTF
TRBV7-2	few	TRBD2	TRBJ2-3	TGTGCCAGCAGCCCCCGGGGGGGCCGGGGAGATACGCAGTATTTT	CASSPRGGRGDTQYF
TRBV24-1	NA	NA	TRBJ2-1	TGTGCCACCAGTGATCCCCCGGGACTGGCGACCGATGAGCAGTTCTTC	CATSDPPGLATDEQFF
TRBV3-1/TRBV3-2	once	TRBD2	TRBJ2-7	TGTGCCAGCAGCCAAAGGGCCCGGGGGGGCGAGCAGTACTTC	CASSQRARGGEQYF
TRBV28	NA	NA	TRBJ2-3	TGTGCCAGCAGTCCCGGCGGTAGCACAGATACGCAGTATTTT	CASSPGGSTDTQYF
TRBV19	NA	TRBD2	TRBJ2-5	TGTGCCAGTAGGGCCGGGGGGGAGACCCAGTACTTC	CASRAGGETQYF
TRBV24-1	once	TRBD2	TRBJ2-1	TGTGCCACCAGTGAAGCGGGGGCGCTGGCCTACAATGAGCAGTTCTTC	CATSEAGALAYNEQFF
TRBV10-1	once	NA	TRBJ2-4	TGCGCCCGCCTCGAGGGGGGCAGGGGGGCCGAGGACATTCAGTACTTC	CARLEGGRGAEDIQYF
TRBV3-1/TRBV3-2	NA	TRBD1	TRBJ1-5	TGTGCCAGCAGCCCCAGGACAGGGGGCGGGAGCAATCAGCCCCAGCATTTT	CASSPRTGGGSNQPQHF
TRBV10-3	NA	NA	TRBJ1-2	TGTGCCATCAGTGAGGGTGCAGGGTCGGCCTATGGCTACACCTTC	CAISEGAGSAYGYTF
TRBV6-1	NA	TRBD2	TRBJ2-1	TGTGCCAGCAGTGACGCCCCTAGCGGATGGGGGAATGAGCAGTTCTTC	CASSDAPSGWGNEQFF
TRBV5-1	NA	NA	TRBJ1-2	TGCGCCAGCAGCTTGGACAGGTGGGGCTATGGCTACACCTTC	CASSLDRWGYGYTF
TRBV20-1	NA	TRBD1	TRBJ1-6	TGCAGTGCTAGTGGGACAGGGGGAAAGAATTCACCCCTCCACTTT	CSASGTGGKNSPLHF
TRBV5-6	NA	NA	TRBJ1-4	TGTGCCAGCAGCTTGACCAGATCTAATGAAAAACTGTTTTTT	CASSLTRSNEKLFF
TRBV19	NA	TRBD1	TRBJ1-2	TGTGCCAGTAGTCCACAGGGGGCTCAACCTATGAAGTCTACGGGCTACACCTTC	CASSPQGAQPMKSTGYTF
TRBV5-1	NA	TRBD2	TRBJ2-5	TGCGCCAGCAGCTTGTTGGGAGGGGAGACCCAGTACTTC	CASSLLGGETQYF
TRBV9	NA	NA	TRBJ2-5	TGTGCCAGCAGCGCTCCTGGCGGAACAAAGCAAGAGACCCAGTACTTC	CASSAPGGTKQETQYF
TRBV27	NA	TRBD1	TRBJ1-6	TGTGCCAGCAGTTTAGGGGGACAGGGCAATTCACCCCTCCACTTT	CASSLGGQGNSPLHF